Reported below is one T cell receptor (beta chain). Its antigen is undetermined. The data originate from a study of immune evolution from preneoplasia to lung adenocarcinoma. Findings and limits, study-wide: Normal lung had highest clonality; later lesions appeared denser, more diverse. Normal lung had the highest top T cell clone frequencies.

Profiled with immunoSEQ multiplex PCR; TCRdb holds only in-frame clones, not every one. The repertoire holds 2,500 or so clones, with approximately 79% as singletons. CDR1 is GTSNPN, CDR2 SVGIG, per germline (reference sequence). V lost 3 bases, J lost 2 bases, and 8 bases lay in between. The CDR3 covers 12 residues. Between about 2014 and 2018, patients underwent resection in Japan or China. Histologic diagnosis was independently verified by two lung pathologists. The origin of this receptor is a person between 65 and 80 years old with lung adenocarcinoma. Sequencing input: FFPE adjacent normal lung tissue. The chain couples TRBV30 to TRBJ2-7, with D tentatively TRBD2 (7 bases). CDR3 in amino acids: CAWRGGPYEQYF. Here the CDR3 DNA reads TGTGCCTGGAGGGGGGGGCCCTACGAGCAGTACTTC. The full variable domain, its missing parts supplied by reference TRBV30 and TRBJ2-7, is SQTIHQWPATLVQPVGSPLSLECTVEGTSNPNLYWYRQAAGRGLQLLFYSVGIGQISSEVPQNLSASRPQDRQFILSSKKLLLSDSGFYLCAWRGGPYEQYFGPGTRLTVT.